The text below deals with one TCR beta chain. One base away lies a much larger clone, so this may be a sequencing read error. From germline, CDR1 is GTSNPN and CDR2 SVGIG (reference sequence). This CDR3 contains 14 residues. The V end lost 0 bases, the J end lost 2 bases, and 11 bases lay between the germline ends. The source of the sample is a study of T cells after yellow fever vaccination. One entry per CDR3 protein results from TCRdb running MiXCR on the 5' RACE reads. The data hold 110,000 to 150,000 distinct CDR3 sequences, with approximately 6.6% observed a single time. This sample comprised CD4+ T cells sorted from PBMCs, obtained 10 days after the yellow fever booster vaccination. This chain connects TRBV30 to TRBJ2-7; D is uncertain. The receptor was isolated from a man aged 30 to 45 who received the YFV17D yellow fever vaccine. This chain's CDR3 is CAWSVIRQAYEQYF. CDR3 coding DNA: TGTGCCTGGAGTGTTATCCGGCAGGCCTACGAGCAGTACTTC.